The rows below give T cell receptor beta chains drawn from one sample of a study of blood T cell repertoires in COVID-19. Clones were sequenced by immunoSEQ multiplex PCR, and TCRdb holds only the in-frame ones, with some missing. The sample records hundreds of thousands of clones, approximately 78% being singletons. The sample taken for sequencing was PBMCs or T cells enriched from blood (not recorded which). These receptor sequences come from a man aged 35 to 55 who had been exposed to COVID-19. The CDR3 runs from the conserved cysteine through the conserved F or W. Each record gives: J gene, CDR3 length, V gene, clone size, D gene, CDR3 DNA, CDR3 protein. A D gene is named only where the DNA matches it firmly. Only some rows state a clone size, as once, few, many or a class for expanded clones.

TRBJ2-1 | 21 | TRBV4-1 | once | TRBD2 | TGCGCCAGCAGCCCACCGGGACTAGCGGGGAAGGGATTCGACTCCTACAATGAGCAGTTCTTC | CASSPPGLAGKGFDSYNEQFF
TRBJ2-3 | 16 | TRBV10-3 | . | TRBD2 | TGTGCCCTCGATGCAACGGCTAGCGGAAGCACAGATACGCAGTATTTT | CALDATASGSTDTQYF
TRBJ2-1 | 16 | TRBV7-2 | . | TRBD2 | TGTGCCAGCAGCTTAGGCTCTAGCGGGAGAAACAATGAGCAGTTCTTC | CASSLGSSGRNNEQFF
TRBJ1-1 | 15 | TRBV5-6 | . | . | TGTGCCAGCAGCTTGGGGGGCTGGATGAACACTGAAGCTTTCTTT | CASSLGGWMNTEAFF
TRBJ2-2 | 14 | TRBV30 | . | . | TGTGCCTGGAGTTACGCGGGTTGGACCGGGGAGCTGTTTTTT | CAWSYAGWTGELFF
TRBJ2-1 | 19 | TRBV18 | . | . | TGTGCCAGCTCCCCGAGGGGTCTGGTTCCCAAGCGGGCATACAATGAGCAGTTCTTC | CASSPRGLVPKRAYNEQFF
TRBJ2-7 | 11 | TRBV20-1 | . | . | TGCAGTGCTAGTGTCAGGAACGAGCAGTACTTC | CSASVRNEQYF
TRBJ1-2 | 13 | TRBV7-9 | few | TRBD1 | TGTGCCAGCAGCGAAGGGACAGACTATGGCTACACCTTC | CASSEGTDYGYTF
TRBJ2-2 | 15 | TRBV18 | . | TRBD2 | TGTGCCAGCTCACCAGGGACTAGCTTCACCGGGGAGCTGTTTTTT | CASSPGTSFTGELFF
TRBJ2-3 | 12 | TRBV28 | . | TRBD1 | TGTGCCAGCGGGGACAGTCAAGATACGCAGTATTTT | CASGDSQDTQYF
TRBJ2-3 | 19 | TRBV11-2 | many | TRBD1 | TGTGCCAGCAGCCGCCGGCGACAGGGGGCGATCGCTAGCACAGATACGCAGTATTTT | CASSRRRQGAIASTDTQYF
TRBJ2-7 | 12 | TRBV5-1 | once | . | TGCGCCAGCAGCTTTGAGGGAGTCGAGCAGTACTTC | CASSFEGVEQYF
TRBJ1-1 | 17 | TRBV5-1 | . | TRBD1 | TGCGCCAGCAGCTTGTATTGGACAGGGGTGAGGGACACTGAAGCTTTCTTT | CASSLYWTGVRDTEAFF
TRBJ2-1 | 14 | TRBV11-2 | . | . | TGTGCCAGCAGCTTTCTGGGAGGCGAGGGTGAGCAGTTCTTC | CASSFLGGEGEQFF
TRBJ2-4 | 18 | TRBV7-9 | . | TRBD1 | TGTGCCAGCAGCTTAAGAGGAGTCGGGACAGGAAGCAAAAACATTCAGTACTTC | CASSLRGVGTGSKNIQYF
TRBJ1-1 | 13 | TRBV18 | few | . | TGTGCCAGCTCACCGCAGGGGAACACTGAAGCTTTCTTT | CASSPQGNTEAFF
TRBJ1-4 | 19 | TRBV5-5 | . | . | TGTGCCAGCAGCTTGGAGGGCGGGCGCAACCTCTATCGTAATGAAAAACTGTTTTTT | CASSLEGGRNLYRNEKLFF
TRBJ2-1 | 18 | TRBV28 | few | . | TGTGCCAGCCCGTCCCAGGGGAGAGGGGGAGGGAGATACAATGAGCAGTTCTTC | CASPSQGRGGGRYNEQFF
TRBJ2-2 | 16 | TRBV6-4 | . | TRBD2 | TGTGCCAGCAGAAGACTAGCGGGCTCCTTTACCGGGGAGCTGTTTTTT | CASRRLAGSFTGELFF
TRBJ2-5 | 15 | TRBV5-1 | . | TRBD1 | TGCGCCAGCAGCTCACAGGCGACAGGGTTTGAGACCCAGTACTTC | CASSSQATGFETQYF
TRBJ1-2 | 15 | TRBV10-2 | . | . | TGCGCCAGCACAGAACAGAACGCTGGCGACTATGGCTACACCTTC | CASTEQNAGDYGYTF
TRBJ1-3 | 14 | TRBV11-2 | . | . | TGTGCCAGCAGCCCAGGATATTCTGGAAACACCATATATTTT | CASSPGYSGNTIYF
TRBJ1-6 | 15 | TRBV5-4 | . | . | TGTGCCAGCAGCTTGGCCAGTGTTGGCTCTTCACCCCTCCACTTT | CASSLASVGSSPLHF
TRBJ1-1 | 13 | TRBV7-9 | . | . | TGTGCCAGCAGCCACGGGACGGACAGAGAAGCTTTCTTT | CASSHGTDREAFF
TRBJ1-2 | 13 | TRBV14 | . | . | TGTGCCAGCAGCCAAGCTTATAACTATGGCTACACCTTC | CASSQAYNYGYTF
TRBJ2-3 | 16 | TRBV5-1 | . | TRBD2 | TGCGCCAGCAGCTTGGGGTCACTAGCGGCGGCAGATACGCAGTATTTT | CASSLGSLAAADTQYF
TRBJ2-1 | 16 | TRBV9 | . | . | TGTGCCAGCAGCACATCGTTGTGGAGCTCCTACAATGAGCAGTTCTTC | CASSTSLWSSYNEQFF
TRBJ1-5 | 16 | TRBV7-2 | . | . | TGTGCCAGCAGCTTAGGGAGGGGAGTGAGGATACAGCCCCAGCATTTT | CASSLGRGVRIQPQHF
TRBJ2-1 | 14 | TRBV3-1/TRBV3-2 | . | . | TGTGCCAGCAGCCGCGGGCGGGTGGTAAATGAGCAGTTCTTC | CASSRGRVVNEQFF
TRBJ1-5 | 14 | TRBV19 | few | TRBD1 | TGTGCCAGTACCTCGGACAGGGGGAATCAGCCCCAGCATTTT | CASTSDRGNQPQHF
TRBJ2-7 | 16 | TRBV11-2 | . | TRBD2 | TGTGCCAGCAGCTCCTCTTTGGCGGGAGGATCCCGGGAGCAGTACTTC | CASSSSLAGGSREQYF
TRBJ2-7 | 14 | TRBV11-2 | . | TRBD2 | TGTGCCAGCAGCTTAGATGGCGGGAGCTGGGAGCAGTACTTC | CASSLDGGSWEQYF
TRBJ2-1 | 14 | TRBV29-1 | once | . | TGCAGCGTTTCAAACGGTCTTTCCTACAATGAGCAGTTCTTC | CSVSNGLSYNEQFF
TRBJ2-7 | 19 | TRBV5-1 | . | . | TGCGCCAGCAGCTTGACACCGCCGGGACAAGGTCTTCGACCCTACGAGCAGTACTTC | CASSLTPPGQGLRPYEQYF
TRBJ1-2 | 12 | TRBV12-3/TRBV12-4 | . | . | TGTGCCAGCAGTTTAACAGGGAACGGCTACACCTTC | CASSLTGNGYTF
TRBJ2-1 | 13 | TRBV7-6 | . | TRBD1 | TGTGCCAGCGCGGGACAGGAGGTTGGGGAGCAGTTCTTC | CASAGQEVGEQFF
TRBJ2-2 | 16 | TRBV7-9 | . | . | TGTGCCAGCAGCTTAGGTGGAAGGACTATCACCGGGGAGCTGTTTTTT | CASSLGGRTITGELFF
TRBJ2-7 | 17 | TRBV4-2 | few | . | TGTGCCAGCAGCCAAGATCACTTCGTGGCGGCGGCCTACGAGCAGTACTTC | CASSQDHFVAAAYEQYF
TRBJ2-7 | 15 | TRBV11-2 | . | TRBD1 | TGTGCCAGCAGCTTTTCTACAGGGGTTGACTACGAGCAGTACTTC | CASSFSTGVDYEQYF
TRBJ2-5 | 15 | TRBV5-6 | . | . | TGTGCCAGCAGCCGTAACCCAGGGGTACAAGAGACCCAGTACTTC | CASSRNPGVQETQYF
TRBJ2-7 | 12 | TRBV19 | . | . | TGTGCCAGTATAATGGGACTCTACGAGCAGTACTTC | CASIMGLYEQYF